This TCR beta chain was recovered during a study of blood T cell repertoires in COVID-19. Data came from immunoSEQ multiplex PCR; TCRdb stores just in-frame clones and leaves some out. The table lists around 37,000 clones, about 76% of them singletons. The ends were cut back, 5 bases at V and 5 bases at J, with 11 bases in the middle. This CDR3 contains 13 residues. CDR1 SGHTA and CDR2 FQGNSA come from the germline V gene. Sequenced material: peripheral blood. This receptor was identified in a man in his 70s with COVID-19, enrolled during active disease. V is TRBV7-2 and J is TRBJ2-3, with unresolved D. The CDR3 spells CASSTTNLDTQYF. CDR3 DNA sequence: TGTGCCAGCAGCACGACAAACCTAGATACGCAGTATTTT.